This is a list of T cell receptor beta chains from one sample in a study of Ad26.COV2.S vaccination and SARS-CoV-2 variants. TCRdb keeps only in-frame clones here, not all; method: immunoSEQ multiplex PCR. Found here are some 320,000 clones, approximately 86% of them singletons; the top ten hold 1.9%. Source: peripheral blood, taken in a trial of Ad26.COV2.S vaccine versus placebo. The receptors stem from a person between 18 and 65 years old who received the Ad26.COV2.S COVID-19 vaccine or a placebo. Each CDR3 is given with its conserved first and last residue. Fields, in order: V gene, D gene, J gene, CDR3 DNA, CDR3 protein. A D gene is named only where the DNA matches it firmly.

v_gene: TRBV11-2
d_gene: NA
j_gene: TRBJ2-3
CDR3nt: TGTGCCAGCAGCTTAGGCGGGCCGATCACAGATACGCAGTATTTT
CDR3aa: CASSLGGPITDTQYF

v_gene: TRBV9
d_gene: NA
j_gene: TRBJ1-4
CDR3nt: TGTGCCAGCAGCGCCCCTTCGGATGAAAAACTGTTTTTT
CDR3aa: CASSAPSDEKLFF

v_gene: TRBV18
d_gene: TRBD1
j_gene: TRBJ1-2
CDR3nt: TGTGCCAGCTCACCGCCCGACAGGGGCTACTATGGCTACACCTTC
CDR3aa: CASSPPDRGYYGYTF

v_gene: TRBV7-9
d_gene: NA
j_gene: TRBJ1-1
CDR3nt: TGTGCCAGCAGCCATGGACAGTCTAACACTGAAGCTTTCTTT
CDR3aa: CASSHGQSNTEAFF

v_gene: TRBV2
d_gene: TRBD1
j_gene: TRBJ1-2
CDR3nt: TGTGCCAGCAGAGCGGACAGGCGGGAAGACACCTTC
CDR3aa: CASRADRREDTF

v_gene: TRBV29-1
d_gene: TRBD2
j_gene: TRBJ2-5
CDR3nt: TGCAGCCATGGGACTAGCGGGCAAGAGACCCAGTACTTC
CDR3aa: CSHGTSGQETQYF

v_gene: TRBV6-5
d_gene: NA
j_gene: TRBJ1-1
CDR3nt: TGTGCCAGCAGTTTGGAACCGAACACTGAAGCTTTCTTT
CDR3aa: CASSLEPNTEAFF

v_gene: TRBV29-1
d_gene: NA
j_gene: TRBJ2-1
CDR3nt: TGCAGCTCCGTGTTGGTCCGGACTTTTAATGAGCAGTTCTTC
CDR3aa: CSSVLVRTFNEQFF

v_gene: TRBV9
d_gene: NA
j_gene: TRBJ2-1
CDR3nt: TGTGCCAGCAGCGTAGGGCGCGGAGTGACAGACAATGAGCAGTTCTTC
CDR3aa: CASSVGRGVTDNEQFF

v_gene: TRBV7-9
d_gene: NA
j_gene: TRBJ1-2
CDR3nt: TGTGCCAGCAGCCTCCAAACGGCCTATGGCTACACCTTC
CDR3aa: CASSLQTAYGYTF

v_gene: TRBV10-2
d_gene: NA
j_gene: TRBJ2-5
CDR3nt: TGCGCCAGCAGTGTTGGACGCCAAGAGACCCAGTACTTC
CDR3aa: CASSVGRQETQYF

v_gene: TRBV5-1
d_gene: NA
j_gene: TRBJ2-7
CDR3nt: TGCGCCAGCAGCTTCCGGGAAGCTTACGAGCAGTACTTC
CDR3aa: CASSFREAYEQYF

v_gene: TRBV29-1
d_gene: NA
j_gene: TRBJ2-1
CDR3nt: TGCAGCGTTGATAACTTCGTCCCAGGCGATGAGCAGTTCTTC
CDR3aa: CSVDNFVPGDEQFF

v_gene: TRBV5-5
d_gene: NA
j_gene: TRBJ1-1
CDR3nt: TGTGCCAGCAGCACGAACATGAACACTGAAGCTTTCTTT
CDR3aa: CASSTNMNTEAFF

v_gene: TRBV24-1
d_gene: NA
j_gene: TRBJ2-1
CDR3nt: TGTGCCACCAGTGATCAGTCGGGGGGCTTCAATGAGCAGTTCTTC
CDR3aa: CATSDQSGGFNEQFF

v_gene: TRBV9
d_gene: TRBD2
j_gene: TRBJ2-3
CDR3nt: TGTGCCAGCAGCGTAGTTTTAGCGGGGGACCACACAGATACGCAGTATTTT
CDR3aa: CASSVVLAGDHTDTQYF